This TCR beta chain was sequenced during a study of shared T cell receptors in the human thymus. V was clipped by 7 bases and J by 2 bases, with 12 bases between them. Germline V CDR1 and CDR2: MNHNY, SVGAGI (reference sequence). This CDR3 has 13 amino acids. Assay used: immunoSEQ multiplex PCR; TCRdb lists only in-frame clones, some missing. The sample yields hundreds of thousands of clones, about 80% seen once. These same data were also listed under a study on human thymus T cells. That work contributes: Finnish infants who were healthy and having corrective surgery for congenital heart defects made up the donors. Thymus tissue for the work was resected from patients undergoing corrective heart surgery. What appeared biased in thymic and blood repertoires was the usage of V and J genes. Unrelated individuals were reported by related research to share highly overlapping thymic repertoires.

This TCR was sampled from a boy in the first two years of life with a congenital heart defect. Sequencing was done on a sample of thymocytes. The chain recombines TRBV6-6 with TRBJ2-7; D is perhaps TRBD1 (5 bases). CDR3 region: CASNQQVPYEQYF. Here the CDR3 DNA reads TGTGCCAGCAACCAACAGGTGCCCTACGAGCAGTACTTC.